Listed below are T cell receptor beta chains from one sample, sequenced in a study of blood T cell repertoires in COVID-19. Clones were read by immunoSEQ multiplex PCR, and TCRdb kept only the in-frame ones, dropping some. The sample carries 350,000 to 400,000 clones, around nine tenths recorded once. Material for sequencing was PBMCs or T cells enriched from blood (not recorded which). The origin of the receptors is a woman aged 25 to 39 with acute COVID-19. The CDR3 runs from the conserved cysteine through the conserved F or W.

v_gene | CDR3aa
TRBV24-1 | CATSAGTGPYEQYF
TRBV15 | CATSRGGQGLNTEAFF
TRBV24-1 | CATSDQDRGTYNEQFF
TRBV18 | CASSPPLDMVGYEQYF
TRBV3-1/TRBV3-2 | CASSQEGRRFYGYTF
TRBV9 | CASSVGTGSGNTIYF
TRBV5-8 | CASSLLATLNTEAFF
TRBV11-3 | CASSYPGTGELFF
TRBV5-4 | CASSLRDYTEQYF
TRBV3-1/TRBV3-2 | CASSQLGLAGSFGTDTQYF
TRBV12-3/TRBV12-4 | CASSSTSGTQYF
TRBV5-6 | CASKFTGGFYEQYF
TRBV3-1/TRBV3-2 | CASSQGRGGLVEAFF
TRBV5-1 | CASSGGGNIQYF
TRBV28 | CASRTQGAPGNTIYF
TRBV9 | CASSVGQGRADTQYF
TRBV30 | CAWKPSESRGAFF
TRBV5-1 | CASSQPLAGGADTQYF
TRBV3-1/TRBV3-2 | CASSSRDRGPEQYF
TRBV10-2 | CASSDFPGTEAFF
TRBV27 | CASSSPREAGGTDTQYF
TRBV2 | CASSEAPRYEQYF